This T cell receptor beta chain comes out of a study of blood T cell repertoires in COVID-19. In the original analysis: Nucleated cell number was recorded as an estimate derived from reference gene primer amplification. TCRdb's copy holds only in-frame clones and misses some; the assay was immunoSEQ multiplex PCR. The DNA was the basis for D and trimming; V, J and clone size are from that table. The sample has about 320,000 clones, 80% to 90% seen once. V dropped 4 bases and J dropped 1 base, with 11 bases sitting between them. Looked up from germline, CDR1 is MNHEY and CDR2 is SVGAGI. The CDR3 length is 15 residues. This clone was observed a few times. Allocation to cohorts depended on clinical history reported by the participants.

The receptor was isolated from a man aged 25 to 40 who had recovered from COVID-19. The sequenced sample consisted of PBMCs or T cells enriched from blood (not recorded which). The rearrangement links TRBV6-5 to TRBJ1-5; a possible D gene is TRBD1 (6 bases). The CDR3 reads CASSSQGRSNQPQHF. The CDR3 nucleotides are TGTGCCAGCAGTTCACAGGGTAGGAGCAATCAGCCCCAGCATTTT.